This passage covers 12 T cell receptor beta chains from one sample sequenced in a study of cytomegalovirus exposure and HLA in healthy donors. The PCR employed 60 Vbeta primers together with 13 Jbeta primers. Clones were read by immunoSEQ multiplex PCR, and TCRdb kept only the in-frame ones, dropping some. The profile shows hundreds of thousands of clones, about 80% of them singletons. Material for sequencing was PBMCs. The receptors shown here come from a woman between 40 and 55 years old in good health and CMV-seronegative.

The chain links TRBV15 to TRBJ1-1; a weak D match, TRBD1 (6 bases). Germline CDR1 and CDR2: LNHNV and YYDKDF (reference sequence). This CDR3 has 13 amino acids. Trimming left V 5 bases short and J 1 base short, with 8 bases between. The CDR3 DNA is TGTGCCACCAGCGGCAGGGGGAACACTGAAGCTTTCTTT. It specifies CATSGRGNTEAFF.

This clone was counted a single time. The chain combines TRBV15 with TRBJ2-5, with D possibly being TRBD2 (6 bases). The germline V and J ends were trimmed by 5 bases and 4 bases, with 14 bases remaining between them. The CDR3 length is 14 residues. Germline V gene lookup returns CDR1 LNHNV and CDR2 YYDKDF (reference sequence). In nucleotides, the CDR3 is TGTGCCACCAGCCGGACGGGGGACCCAGAGACCCAGTACTTC. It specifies CATSRTGDPETQYF. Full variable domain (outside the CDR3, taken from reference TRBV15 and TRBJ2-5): DAMVIQNPRYQVTQFGKPVTLSCSQTLNHNVMYWYQQKSSQAPKLLFHYYDKDFNNEADTPDNFQSRRPNTSFCFLDIRSPGLGDTAMYLCATSRTGDPETQYFGPGTRLLVL.

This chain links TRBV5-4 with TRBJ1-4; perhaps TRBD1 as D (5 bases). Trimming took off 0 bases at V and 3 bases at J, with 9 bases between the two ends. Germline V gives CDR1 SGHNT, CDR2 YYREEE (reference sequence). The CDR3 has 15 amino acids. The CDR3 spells CASSLVPGSNEKLFF. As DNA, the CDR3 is TGTGCCAGCAGCTTGGTGCCAGGGTCTAATGAAAAACTGTTTTTT.

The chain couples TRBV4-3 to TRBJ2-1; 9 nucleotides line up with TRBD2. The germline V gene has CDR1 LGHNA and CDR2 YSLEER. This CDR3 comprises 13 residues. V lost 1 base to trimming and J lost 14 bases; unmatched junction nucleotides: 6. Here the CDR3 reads CASSQALRGGKFF. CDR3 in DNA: TGCGCCAGCAGCCAAGCTCTGCGGGGGGGCAAGTTCTTC.

The CDR3 spells CASGGAENTEAFF. CDR3 in DNA: TGTGCCAGCGGAGGGGCAGAGAACACTGAAGCTTTCTTT. This chain uses TRBV27 with TRBJ1-1; D might be TRBD1 (5 bases). The CDR3 runs 13 residues. Germline loops: CDR1 MNHEY, CDR2 SMNVEV (reference sequence). V was clipped by 8 bases and J by 1 base, with 11 bases between them.

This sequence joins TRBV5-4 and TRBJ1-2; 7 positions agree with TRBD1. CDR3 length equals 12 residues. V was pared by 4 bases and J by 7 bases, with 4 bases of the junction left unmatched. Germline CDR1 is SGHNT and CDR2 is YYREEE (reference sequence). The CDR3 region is CASSHTGVGYTF. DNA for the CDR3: TGTGCCAGCAGCCACACAGGGGTTGGCTACACCTTC.

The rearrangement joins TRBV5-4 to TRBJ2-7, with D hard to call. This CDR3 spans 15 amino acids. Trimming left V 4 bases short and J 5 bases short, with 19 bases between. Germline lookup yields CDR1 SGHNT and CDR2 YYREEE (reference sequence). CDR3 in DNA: TGTGCCAGCAGCCCATCCGCACCCTCTACGGACGAGCAGTACTTC. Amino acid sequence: CASSPSAPSTDEQYF.

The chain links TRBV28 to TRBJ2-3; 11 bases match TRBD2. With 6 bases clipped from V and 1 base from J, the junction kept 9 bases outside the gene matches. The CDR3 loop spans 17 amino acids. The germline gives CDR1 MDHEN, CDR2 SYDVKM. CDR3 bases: TGTGCCAGCAGACCAAACTTTAGCGGGGGGGGCACAGATACGCAGTATTTT. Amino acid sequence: CASRPNFSGGGTDTQYF.

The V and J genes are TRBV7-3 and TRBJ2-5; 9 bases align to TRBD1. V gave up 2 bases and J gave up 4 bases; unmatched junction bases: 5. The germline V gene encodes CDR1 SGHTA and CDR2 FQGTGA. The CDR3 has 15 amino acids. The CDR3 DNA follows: TGTGCCAGCAGCTTATACAGGGGGCGCCGAGAGACCCAGTACTTC. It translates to CASSLYRGRRETQYF.

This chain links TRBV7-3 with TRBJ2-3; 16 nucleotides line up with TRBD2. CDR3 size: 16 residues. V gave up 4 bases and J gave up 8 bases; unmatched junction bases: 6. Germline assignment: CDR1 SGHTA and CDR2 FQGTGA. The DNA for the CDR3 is TGTGCCAGCAGCTCATCCGGGACTAGCGGGGGGGCTACGCAGTATTTT. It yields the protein CASSSSGTSGGATQYF.

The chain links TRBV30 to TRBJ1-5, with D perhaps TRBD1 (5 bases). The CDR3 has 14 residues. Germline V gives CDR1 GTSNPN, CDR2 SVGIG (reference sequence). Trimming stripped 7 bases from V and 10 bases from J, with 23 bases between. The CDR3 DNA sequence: TGTGCCTCTTCGACAGACGGATCGATCAGCCCCCAGCATTTT. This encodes CASSTDGSISPQHF.

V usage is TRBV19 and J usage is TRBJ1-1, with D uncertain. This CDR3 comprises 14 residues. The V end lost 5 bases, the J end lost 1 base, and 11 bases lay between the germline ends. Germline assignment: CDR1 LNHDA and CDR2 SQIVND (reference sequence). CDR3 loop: CASSLREPNTEAFF. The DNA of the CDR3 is TGTGCCAGTAGTCTCCGGGAGCCGAACACTGAAGCTTTCTTT.